This T cell receptor (beta chain) was sequenced for a study of siplizumab effects on memory and regulatory T cells. Findings and limits, study-wide: Proliferating Tregs taken from siplizumab cultures were not shown to have a confirmed suppressive function. Only a minor fraction of alloreactive clones mapped to unstimulated subsets.

A single count supports this clone. Its antigen is not known. V lost 6 bases and J lost 1, with 6 bases in between. Germline CDR1 is MNHNY and CDR2 is SVGAGI (reference sequence). This CDR3 region has 12 residues. Clones were sequenced by immunoSEQ multiplex PCR, and TCRdb holds only the in-frame ones, with some missing. The repertoire holds under 140,000 clones, with 80% to 95% as singletons. The rearrangement uses TRBV6-6 and TRBJ2-5; either TRBD1 or TRBD2 may supply D (5 bases each). The TCR was taken from a human donor in good health. Material for sequencing was CD4+ T cells sorted from blood. The CDR3 region has the DNA TGTGCCAGCAGGAGGGGCCAAGAGACCCAGTACTTC. Amino acid sequence: CASRRGQETQYF.